Presented here are 10 T cell receptor beta chains from one specimen sequenced in a study of identical twins. TCRdb independently ran MiXCR on the 5' RACE reads; one entry per CDR3 protein. The repertoire holds around 680,000 distinct CDR3 sequences, with 8.5% to 9% as singletons. These data were likewise used in another study, on yellow fever vaccine responses in identical twins.

Sequenced material: PBMCs. The receptors come from a woman in her late teens or twenties in good health.

This clonotype was seen only a few times. The rearrangement links TRBV5-1 to TRBJ2-1; 7 bases agree with TRBD2. J was trimmed by 1 base and V by 3 bases; bases with no gene match: 4. There are 15 residues in the CDR3. CDR1 and CDR2 (germline): SGHRS, YFSETQ. The CDR3 region has the DNA TGCGCCAGCAGCTCAGAAGCGGGGTCCTACAATGAGCAGTTCTTC. It codes for CASSSEAGSYNEQFF.

The chain links TRBV7-2 to TRBJ1-1; D may be TRBD1 (6 bases). V dropped 5 bases and J dropped 0 bases, with 19 bases sitting between them. The germline V gene encodes CDR1 SGHTA and CDR2 FQGNSA. This CDR3 comprises 17 residues. CDR3 sequence reads: CASSLNPYRDLNTEAFF. CDR3 nucleotide sequence: TGTGCCAGCAGCCTCAATCCCTACAGGGATTTGAACACTGAAGCTTTCTTT.

This clonotype was counted a few times. V usage is TRBV9 and J usage is TRBJ2-1; 10 bases are a match to TRBD2. The trim removed 0 bases at V and 5 bases at J, leaving 8 bases unmatched. CDR3 length equals 17 residues. CDR1 and CDR2 from the germline V gene are SGDLS and YYNGEE. Here the CDR3 DNA reads TGTGCCAGCAGCGTAGAGGGAGCGGGGGGGATTAACAATGAGCAGTTCTTC. Its translation is CASSVEGAGGINNEQFF.

This clonotype was seen only once. This rearrangement joins TRBV11-2 to TRBJ2-1, with D possibly TRBD1 on 5 matching bases. This CDR3 spans 16 amino acids. V dropped 1 base and J dropped 3 bases, with 13 bases sitting between them. CDR1 and CDR2 (germline): SGHAT, FQNNGV. The CDR3, as DNA: TGTGCCAGCAGCTTAGGTTTCGGACAACTCTACAATGAGCAGTTCTTC. Translation gives CASSLGFGQLYNEQFF.

The V call is TRBV13, the J call TRBJ2-7, with D uncertain. The length of the CDR3 is 13 residues. CDR1 PRHDT and CDR2 FYEKMQ come from the germline V gene (reference sequence). Trimming took off 2 bases at V and 2 bases at J, with 7 bases between the two ends. CDR3 nucleotides: TGTGCCAGCAGCTTAAGTGATGCCTACGAGCAGTACTTC. Amino acid sequence: CASSLSDAYEQYF. Supplemented by reference TRBV13 and TRBJ2-7, the full variable domain reads AAGVIQSPRHLIKEKRETATLKCYPIPRHDTVYWYQQGPGQDPQFLISFYEKMQSDKGSIPDRFSAQQFSDYHSELNMSSLELGDSALYFCASSLSDAYEQYFGPGTRLTVT.

This clonotype was found many times. The rearrangement joins TRBV2 to TRBJ1-1; possibly TRBD1 for D (6 bases). The CDR3 is 14 amino acids. Trimming cost V 6 bases and J 1 base, with 12 bases left between them. The germline V gene has CDR1 SNHLY and CDR2 FYNNEI. CDR3 in DNA: TGTGCCAGCAGCTACAGGGCCGGGAACACTGAAGCTTTCTTT. Protein sequence: CASSYRAGNTEAFF.

This clonotype has a handful of counts. J is TRBJ2-4 and V is TRBV29-1, with D possibly matching TRBD2 (6 bases). V was trimmed by 2 bases and J by 9 bases, leaving 23 bases between them. The CDR3 loop spans 16 amino acids. Germline V CDR1 and CDR2: SQVTM, ANQGSEA. The CDR3 spells CSVELRGSTPGSIQYF. DNA for the CDR3: TGCAGCGTTGAATTACGGGGGTCTACGCCGGGAAGCATTCAGTACTTC.

This clonotype was detected many times. The chain is built from TRBV7-2 and TRBJ2-3; D ambiguous. Germline loops: CDR1 SGHTA, CDR2 FQGNSA. The CDR3 loop spans 16 amino acids. Trimming removed 2 bases at V and 0 bases at J, with 12 bases between. Here the CDR3 reads CASSLMVGISTDTQYF. The CDR3, as DNA: TGTGCCAGCAGCTTAATGGTGGGGATTAGCACAGATACGCAGTATTTT. The entire variable domain, with the rest obtained from reference TRBV7-2 and TRBJ2-3, is as follows: GAGVSQSPSNKVTEKGKDVELRCDPISGHTALYWYRQSLGQGLEFLIYFQGNSAPDKSGLPSDRFSAERTGGSVSTLTIQRTQQEDSAVYLCASSLMVGISTDTQYFGPGTRLTVL.

The CDR3 DNA sequence: TGTGCCAGCAGCTACGAGAACTATGGCTACACCTTC. It specifies CASSYENYGYTF. V and J are TRBV7-9 and TRBJ1-2; unclear D gene. Trimming pared 4 bases from V and 2 bases from J, leaving 5 bases between. Germline V CDR1 and CDR2: SEHNR, FQNEAQ (reference sequence). This CDR3 has 12 residues.

The V gene is TRBV21-1, the J gene TRBJ2-7. TRBV21-1 is recorded as a pseudogene. This CDR3 spans 17 amino acids. CDR3 coding DNA: TGTGCCAGCAGCAAAGTTCCAGACTTCAAATTCGTCTACGAGCAGTACTTC. This gives the protein CASSKVPDFKFVYEQYF.